This record concerns one T cell receptor beta chain sequence. The data derive from a study of blood T cell repertoires in COVID-19. Study-level background: Acute-phase and convalescent COVID-19 samples originated in the United States, Italy and Spain. The analysed material was cDNA or gDNA that came from T cells, B-cell-depleted T cells, or PBMCs.

Assay used: immunoSEQ multiplex PCR; TCRdb lists only in-frame clones, some missing. Here the sample spans about 250,000 clones, approximately 85% being singletons. The CDR3 totals 14 residues. V lost 6 bases to trimming and J lost 7 bases; unmatched junction nucleotides: 6. Germline assignment: CDR1 MNHEY and CDR2 SVGEGT. The receptor was isolated from a man aged 45 to 65 with COVID-19, enrolled during active disease. The chain combines TRBV6-2 or TRBV6-3 with TRBJ1-6; TRBD1 matches 7 bases. Specimen: peripheral blood. CDR3 nucleotides: TGTGCCAGCAGCGGGACAGTTGGGAATTCACCCCTCCACTTT. Amino acids: CASSGTVGNSPLHF.